This TCR beta chain is from a study of control samples from healthy donors and cancer patients. Produced via immunoSEQ multiplex PCR; TCRdb's table is partial and in-frame only. The data contain approximately 83,000 clones, 85% to 95% of them seen just once; the ten biggest clones take up roughly 1.5%. This clonotype originated in a woman aged 30 to 39 in good health. Sequencing used blood.

Here the CDR3 DNA reads TGTGCCACCAGTGATCGATCCGACCGAAATGGAAACACCATATATTTT. Protein: CATSDRSDRNGNTIYF. V gene TRBV24-1 combines with J gene TRBJ1-3; the D is unclear. The CDR3 totals 16 residues. CDR1 is KGHDR and CDR2 is SFDVKD in the germline V gene. V lost 3 bases to trimming and J lost 3 bases, with 14 bases between them.